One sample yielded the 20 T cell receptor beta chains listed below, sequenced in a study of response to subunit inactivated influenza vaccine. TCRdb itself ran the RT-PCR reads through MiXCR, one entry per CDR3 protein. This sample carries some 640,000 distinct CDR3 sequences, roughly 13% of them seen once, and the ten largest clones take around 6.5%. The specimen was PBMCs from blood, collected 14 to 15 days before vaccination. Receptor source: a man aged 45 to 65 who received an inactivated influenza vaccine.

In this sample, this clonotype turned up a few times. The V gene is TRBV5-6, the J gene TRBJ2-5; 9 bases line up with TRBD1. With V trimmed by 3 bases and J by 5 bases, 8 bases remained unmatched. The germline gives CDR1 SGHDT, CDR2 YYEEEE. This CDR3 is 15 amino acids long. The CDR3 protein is CASSWTGTGSETQYF. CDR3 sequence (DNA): TGTGCCAGCAGCTGGACCGGGACAGGGTCCGAGACCCAGTACTTC.

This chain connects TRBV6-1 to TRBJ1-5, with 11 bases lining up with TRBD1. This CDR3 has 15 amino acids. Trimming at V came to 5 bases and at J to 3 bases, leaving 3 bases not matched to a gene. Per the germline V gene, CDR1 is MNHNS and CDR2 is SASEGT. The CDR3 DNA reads TGTGCCAGCAGTCCGGGACAGGGGGTCAATCAGCCCCAGCATTTT. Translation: CASSPGQGVNQPQHF.

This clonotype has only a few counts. In DNA form, the CDR3 reads TGCAGTGCTAGAGTGACCCCCGGGTCTAGCGGGAAGACAGATACGCAGTATTTT. Translating gives CSARVTPGSSGKTDTQYF. The chain joins TRBV20-1 to TRBJ2-3, with TRBD2 matching over 9 bases. The CDR3 is made up of 18 amino acids. Per germline, CDR1 DFQATT and CDR2 SNEGSKA (reference sequence). V was clipped by 1 base and J by 3 bases; unmatched bases: 14.

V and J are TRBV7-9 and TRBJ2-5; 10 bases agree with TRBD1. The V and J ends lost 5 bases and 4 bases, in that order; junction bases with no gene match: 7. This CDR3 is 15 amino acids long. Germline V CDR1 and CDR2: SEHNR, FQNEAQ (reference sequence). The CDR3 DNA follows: TGTGCCAGCAGCGGGCGACAGGGGGCATCAGAGACCCAGTACTTC. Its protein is CASSGRQGASETQYF.

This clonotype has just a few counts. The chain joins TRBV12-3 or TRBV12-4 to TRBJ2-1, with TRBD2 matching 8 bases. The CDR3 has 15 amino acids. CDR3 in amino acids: CATLGTGGPYNEQFF. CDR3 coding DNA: TGTGCTACCCTCGGAACGGGAGGGCCCTACAATGAGCAGTTCTTC.

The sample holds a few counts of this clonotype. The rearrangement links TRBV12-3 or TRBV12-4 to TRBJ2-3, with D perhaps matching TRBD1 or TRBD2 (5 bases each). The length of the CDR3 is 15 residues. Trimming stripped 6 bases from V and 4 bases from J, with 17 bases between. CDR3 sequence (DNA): TGTGCCAGCAGGGGGGTTGTGGGCACAGCAGATACGCAGTATTTT. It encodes CASRGVVGTADTQYF.

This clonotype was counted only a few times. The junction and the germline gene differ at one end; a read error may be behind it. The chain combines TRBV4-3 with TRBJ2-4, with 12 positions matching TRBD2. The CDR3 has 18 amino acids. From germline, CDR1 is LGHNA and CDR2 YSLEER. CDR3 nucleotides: TGCGCCAGCAGCCAAGATGGCCCTAGCGGGAGGGCCACAAACATTCAGTACTTC. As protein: CASSQDGPSGRATNIQYF.

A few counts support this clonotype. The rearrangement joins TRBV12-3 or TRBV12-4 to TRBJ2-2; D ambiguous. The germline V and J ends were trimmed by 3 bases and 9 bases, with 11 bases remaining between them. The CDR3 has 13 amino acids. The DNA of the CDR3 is TGTGCCAGCAGTTTTCTTGGGGTCCGGGAGCTGTTTTTT. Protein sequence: CASSFLGVRELFF.

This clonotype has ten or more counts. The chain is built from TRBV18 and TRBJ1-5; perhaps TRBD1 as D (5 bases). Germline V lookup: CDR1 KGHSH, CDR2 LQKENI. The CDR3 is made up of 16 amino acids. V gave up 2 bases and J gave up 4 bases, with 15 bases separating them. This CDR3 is CASSPSGGVRNQPQHF. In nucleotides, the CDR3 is TGTGCCAGCTCACCATCGGGGGGGGTGAGGAATCAGCCCCAGCATTTT.

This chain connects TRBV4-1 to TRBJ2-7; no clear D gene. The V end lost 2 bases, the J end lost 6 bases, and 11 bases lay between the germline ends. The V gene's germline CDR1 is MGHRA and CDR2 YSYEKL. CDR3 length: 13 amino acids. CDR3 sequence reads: CASSQKRPGEQYF. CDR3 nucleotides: TGCGCCAGCAGCCAAAAACGGCCCGGCGAGCAGTACTTC.

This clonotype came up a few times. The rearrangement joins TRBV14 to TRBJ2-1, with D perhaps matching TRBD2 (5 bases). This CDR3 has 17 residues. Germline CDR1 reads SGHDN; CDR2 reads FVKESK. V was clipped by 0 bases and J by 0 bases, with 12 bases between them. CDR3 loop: CASSQEVTTTSYNEQFF. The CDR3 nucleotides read TGTGCCAGCAGCCAAGAGGTGACTACCACCTCCTACAATGAGCAGTTCTTC. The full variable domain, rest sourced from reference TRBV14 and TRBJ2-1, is EAGVTQFPSHSVIEKGQTVTLRCDPISGHDNLYWYRRVMGKEIKFLLHFVKESKQDESGMPNNRFLAERTGGTYSTLKVQPAELEDSGVYFCASSQEVTTTSYNEQFFGPGTRLTVL.

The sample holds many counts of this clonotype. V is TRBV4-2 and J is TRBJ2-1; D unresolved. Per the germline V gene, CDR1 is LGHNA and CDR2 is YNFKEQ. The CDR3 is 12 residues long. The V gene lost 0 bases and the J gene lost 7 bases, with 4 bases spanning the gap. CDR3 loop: CASSQDANEQFF. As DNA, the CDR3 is TGTGCCAGCAGCCAAGATGCTAATGAGCAGTTCTTC.

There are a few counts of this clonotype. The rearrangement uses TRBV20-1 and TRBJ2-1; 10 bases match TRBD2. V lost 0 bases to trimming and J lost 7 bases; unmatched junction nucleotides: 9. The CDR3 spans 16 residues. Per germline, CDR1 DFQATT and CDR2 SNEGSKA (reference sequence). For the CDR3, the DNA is TGCAGTGCTAGAGATCCACCTAGCGGGAGTTCTAATGAGCAGTTCTTC. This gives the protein CSARDPPSGSSNEQFF.

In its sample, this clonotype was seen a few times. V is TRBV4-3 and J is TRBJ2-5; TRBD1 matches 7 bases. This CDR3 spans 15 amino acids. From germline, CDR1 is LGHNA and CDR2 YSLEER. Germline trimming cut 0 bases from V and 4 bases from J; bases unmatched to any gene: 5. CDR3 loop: CASSQDWAGGETQYF. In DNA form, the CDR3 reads TGCGCCAGCAGCCAAGATTGGGCAGGGGGAGAGACCCAGTACTTC.

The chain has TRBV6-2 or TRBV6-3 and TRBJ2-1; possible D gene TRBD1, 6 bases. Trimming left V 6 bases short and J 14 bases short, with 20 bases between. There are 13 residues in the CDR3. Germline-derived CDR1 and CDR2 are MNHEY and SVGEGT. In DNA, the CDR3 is TGTGCCAGCAGAGGGGGTGAGGGGAAGTTTGAGTTCTTC. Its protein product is CASRGGEGKFEFF.

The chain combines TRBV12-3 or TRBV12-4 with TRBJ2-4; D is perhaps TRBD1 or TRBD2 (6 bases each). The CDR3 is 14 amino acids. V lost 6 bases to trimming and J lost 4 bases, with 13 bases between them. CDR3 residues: CASRQGGGKNIQYF. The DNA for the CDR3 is TGTGCCAGCAGACAGGGAGGAGGGAAAAACATTCAGTACTTC.

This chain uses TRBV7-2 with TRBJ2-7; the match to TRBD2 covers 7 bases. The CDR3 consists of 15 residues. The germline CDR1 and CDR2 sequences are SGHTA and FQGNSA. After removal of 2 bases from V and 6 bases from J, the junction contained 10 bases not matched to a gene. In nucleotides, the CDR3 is TGTGCCAGCAGCTTAAGTCCTAGCGGAACCTCCGAGCAGTACTTC. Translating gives CASSLSPSGTSEQYF.

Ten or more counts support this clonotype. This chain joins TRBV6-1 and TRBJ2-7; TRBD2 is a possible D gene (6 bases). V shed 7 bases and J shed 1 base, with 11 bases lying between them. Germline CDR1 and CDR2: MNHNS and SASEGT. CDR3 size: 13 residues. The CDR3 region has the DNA TGTGCCAGCACGGAGGGAGTGTCCTACGAGCAGTACTTC. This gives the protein CASTEGVSYEQYF.

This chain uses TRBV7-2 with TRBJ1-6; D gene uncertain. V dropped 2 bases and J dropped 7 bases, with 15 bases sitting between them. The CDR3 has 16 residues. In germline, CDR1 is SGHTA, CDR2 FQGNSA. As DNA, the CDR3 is TGTGCCAGCAGCTTATTCGGACTGGGAACAAATTCACCCCTCCACTTT. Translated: CASSLFGLGTNSPLHF.

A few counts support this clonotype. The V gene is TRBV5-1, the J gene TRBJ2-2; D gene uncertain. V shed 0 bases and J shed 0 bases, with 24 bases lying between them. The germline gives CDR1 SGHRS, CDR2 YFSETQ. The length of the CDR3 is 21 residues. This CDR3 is CASSLAGQKHSRTANTGELFF. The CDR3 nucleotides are TGCGCCAGCAGCTTGGCCGGGCAGAAGCATTCTCGCACCGCGAACACCGGGGAGCTGTTTTTT.